This is a list of T cell receptor beta chains from one sample in a study of T cell responses to AZD1222 COVID-19 vaccine. Sequencing was performed with immunoSEQ multiplex PCR; in TCRdb, only in-frame clones are kept and a portion is missing. The sample lists around 120,000 clones; around 83% were seen once. The source material was peripheral blood, sampled 28 days after the second AZD1222 dose. Receptors originate from an adult who received the AZD1222 COVID-19 vaccine. The conserved cysteine and the conserved F or W are not part of the CDR3 here. A D gene is named only where the DNA matches it firmly.

TRBD1 13 TRBJ1-1 TRBV30 AWNGPGQGYTEAF
. 11 TRBJ1-2 TRBV19 ASTSAGYYGYT
. 11 TRBJ1-1 TRBV18 ASSPTLWTEAF
. 12 TRBJ1-6 TRBV6-4 ASSVSPGNSPLH
TRBD1 13 TRBJ1-2 TRBV28 ASSLQTGANYGYT
. 17 TRBJ2-3 TRBV28 ASSSYRDFTETWGDTQY
. 13 TRBJ2-3 TRBV27 ASSLAETSTDTQY
TRBD1 14 TRBJ1-3 TRBV3-1/TRBV3-2 ASSLPGGPSGNTIY
. 12 TRBJ2-7 TRBV7-3 ASSLTGGQDEQY
. 10 TRBJ1-1 TRBV2 AAGGVNTEAF
TRBD1 12 TRBJ1-2 TRBV28 ASSLLKGAAGYT
. 9 TRBJ2-7 TRBV5-1 ASSLKAEQY
. 11 TRBJ1-6 TRBV2 ASSEGKKSPLH
. 9 TRBJ1-3 TRBV21-1 ASIAVDTIY
TRBD1 13 TRBJ1-6 TRBV6-1 ASSEGTGGGSPLH
TRBD2 13 TRBJ2-1 TRBV5-1 ASSLGTSDYNEQF
. 13 TRBJ1-2 TRBV12-1 ASSWCRDTDYGYT
. 12 TRBJ2-2 TRBV21-1 ASSRQPNTGELF
. 14 TRBJ2-1 TRBV5-1 ASSLSPNVRGNEQF
. 9 TRBJ1-1 TRBV20-1 SARRQTEAF
TRBD2 13 TRBJ2-1 TRBV9 ASSPGTSGANEQF
. 12 TRBJ1-1 TRBV3-1/TRBV3-2 ASSRDPGNTEAF
. 13 TRBJ1-6 TRBV7-9 ASSLDQGLNSPLH
. 12 TRBJ1-6 TRBV27 ASSLSSANSPLH
. 10 TRBJ2-3 TRBV7-2 AIREQADTQY
. 13 TRBJ2-1 TRBV19 ASSIQAGGEFEQF
. 10 TRBJ2-7 TRBV6-5 ASSRGPSEQY
. 10 TRBJ2-3 TRBV30 AWSVGRDTQY
TRBD1 15 TRBJ1-1 TRBV9 ASSVVGQGATNTEAF
. 15 TRBJ1-5 TRBV4-1 ASSQDNRVNSNQPQH
. 11 TRBJ1-6 TRBV4-3 ASSQMRNSPLH
TRBD2 14 TRBJ2-1 TRBV3-1/TRBV3-2 ASSNTRLAGANEQF
. 11 TRBJ2-2 TRBV24-1 AAYGQNTGELF
TRBD2 11 TRBJ2-7 TRBV5-5 ASSPREAYEQY
TRBD2 13 TRBJ2-7 TRBV4-2 ASGRGGTSAHEQY
. 12 TRBJ2-1 TRBV10-3 AISASGSYNEQF
. 14 TRBJ1-1 TRBV18 ASSPGTVVRSTEAF
TRBD1 15 TRBJ2-1 TRBV5-1 ASSLARQGSSYNEQF
TRBD2 13 TRBJ2-7 TRBV5-4 ASSFVAGGSYEQY
TRBD1 13 TRBJ1-2 TRBV19 ASSISGQGASGYT
TRBD1 13 TRBJ2-1 TRBV5-1 ASSLGQFTGDEQF
TRBD2 13 TRBJ2-7 TRBV2 ASSRTSGRQYEQY
TRBD1 14 TRBJ1-5 TRBV4-2 ASSQDDRGVGQPQH
TRBD1 14 TRBJ1-1 TRBV5-1 ASSSANRGQNTEAF
TRBD2 15 TRBJ2-2 TRBV7-7 ASSNRPSGRFTGELF
TRBD2 13 TRBJ2-5 TRBV10-3 AISDGLAGQETQY
TRBD1 12 TRBJ2-7 TRBV10-3 AIRMDRTHYEQY
. 13 TRBJ2-7 TRBV7-9 ASSQKGNKGYEQY
. 9 TRBJ1-1 TRBV12-3/TRBV12-4 ASSPLTEAF
. 15 TRBJ2-4 TRBV14 ASSQTGTSAGTDIQY
TRBD2 17 TRBJ2-3 TRBV3-1/TRBV3-2 ASSPSLLAGDRTTDTQY